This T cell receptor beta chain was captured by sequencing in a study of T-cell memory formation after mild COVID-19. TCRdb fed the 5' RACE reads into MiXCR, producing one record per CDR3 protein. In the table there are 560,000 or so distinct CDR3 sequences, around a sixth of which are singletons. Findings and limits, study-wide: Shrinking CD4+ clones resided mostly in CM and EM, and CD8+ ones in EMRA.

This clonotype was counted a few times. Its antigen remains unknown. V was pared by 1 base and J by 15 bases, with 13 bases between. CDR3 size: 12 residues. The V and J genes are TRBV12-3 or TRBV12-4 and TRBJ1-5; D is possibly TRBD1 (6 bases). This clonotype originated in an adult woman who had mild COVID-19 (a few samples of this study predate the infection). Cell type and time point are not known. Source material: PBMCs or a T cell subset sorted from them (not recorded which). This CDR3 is CASSLVGAGLHF. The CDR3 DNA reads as TGTGCCAGCAGTTTAGTGGGGGCCGGATTGCATTTT.